The 27 T cell receptor beta chains in this list originate from one sample, sequenced in a study of T cells in Graves' hyperthyroidism and ophthalmopathy. The TCR beta CDR3 regions underwent amplification using RNA transcripts as the source. The TCR CDR3 first-round RT-PCR relied on the HTBI primer set. TCRdb fed the multiplex PCR reads into MiXCR, producing one record per CDR3 protein. The repertoire holds about 180,000 distinct CDR3 sequences, with roughly 10% as singletons. Sequencing was carried out using blood. The receptors originated from a young woman with Graves' hyperthyroidism that later progressed to Graves' ophthalmopathy.

The V and J genes are TRBV7-2 and TRBJ1-1; D is ambiguous. The germline gives CDR1 SGHTA, CDR2 FQGNSA. CDR3 length: 13 amino acids. Trimming removed 5 bases at V and 4 bases at J, with 11 bases between. This CDR3 reads CASSLQRATEAFF. The DNA for the CDR3 is TGTGCCAGCAGCCTCCAGCGCGCCACTGAAGCTTTCTTT.

This clonotype occurred a few times. The rearrangement joins TRBV6-1 to TRBJ1-5; 8 bases agree with TRBD1. Per germline, CDR1 MNHNS and CDR2 SASEGT. Trimming removed 2 bases from V and 3 bases from J; junction bases left unmatched: 15. CDR3 length: 19 residues. The CDR3 is CASSERGRRGQVYNQPQHF. For the CDR3, the DNA is TGTGCCAGCAGTGAAAGGGGTCGACGGGGACAGGTATACAATCAGCCCCAGCATTTT.

This clonotype appeared many times. V and J are TRBV3-1 and TRBJ2-1; TRBD2 aligns across 9 bases. Germline V gene data show CDR1 as LGHDT and CDR2 as YNNKEL (reference sequence). With V trimmed by 4 bases and J by 4 bases, 8 bases remained unmatched. The CDR3 extends over 16 amino acids. The CDR3 bases are TGTGCCAGCAGCCGGATGCAGACTAGCGGATACAATGAGCAGTTCTTC. The encoded protein is CASSRMQTSGYNEQFF.

With respect to this clonotype: Being one base from a much bigger clone, this may be a read error. V is TRBV30 and J is TRBJ1-2; D is uncertain. CDR3 length: 13 residues. Germline CDR1 reads GTSNPN; CDR2 reads SVGIG (reference sequence). CDR3 loop: CACSALGGGGYTF. In DNA form, the CDR3 reads TGTGCCTGCAGTGCACTAGGAGGAGGTGGCTACACCTTC.

This clonotype was recorded at least ten times. This chain uses TRBV19 with TRBJ2-2, with D perhaps matching TRBD1 (5 bases). Germline V gene sequence: CDR1 LNHDA, CDR2 SQIVND (reference sequence). V was shortened by 5 bases and J by 5 bases, with 12 bases between the two germline ends. The CDR3 covers 14 residues. This CDR3 is CASSWAGKTGELFF. CDR3 nucleotide sequence: TGTGCCAGTAGTTGGGCAGGGAAGACCGGGGAGCTGTTTTTT. The full variable domain, in which reference TRBV19 and TRBJ2-2 provide the parts outside the CDR3, is DGGITQSPKYLFRKEGQNVTLSCEQNLNHDAMYWYRQDPGQGLRLIYYSQIVNDFQKGDIAEGYSVSREKKESFPLTVTSAQKNPTAFYLCASSWAGKTGELFFGEGSRLTVL.

The chain uses TRBV28 and TRBJ1-1; D call uncertain. Germline CDR1 MDHEN, CDR2 SYDVKM. With 8 bases removed from V and 0 bases from J, the gap between germline ends came to 7 bases. The CDR3 extends over 12 amino acids. CDR3 nucleotides: TGTGCCAGCGGTCTGGTGAACACTGAAGCTTTCTTT. This translates into CASGLVNTEAFF.

This clonotype appeared many times. The gene calls are TRBV20-1 and TRBJ1-1; the D gene is possibly TRBD1 (6 bases). This CDR3 spans 13 amino acids. Trimming stripped 6 bases from V and 1 base from J, with 12 bases between. CDR1 is DFQATT and CDR2 is SNEGSKA in the germline V gene (reference sequence). The CDR3 DNA sequence: TGCAGTGCCCCGGACAGCACGAACACTGAAGCTTTCTTT. This sequence encodes CSAPDSTNTEAFF.

In its sample, this clonotype was seen many times. This rearrangement joins TRBV19 to TRBJ1-1; 9 positions match TRBD1. The germline V gene encodes CDR1 LNHDA and CDR2 SQIVND (reference sequence). The CDR3 is 15 amino acids. J was trimmed by 1 base and V by 5 bases; bases with no gene match: 5. CDR3 DNA sequence: TGTGCCAGTAGTTACCTGGGACAGGGGAACACTGAAGCTTTCTTT. Translation: CASSYLGQGNTEAFF.

This clonotype occurred many times. This chain connects TRBV2 to TRBJ2-7; D ambiguous. The CDR3 extends over 12 amino acids. With 4 bases removed from V and 6 bases from J, the gap between germline ends came to 10 bases. Germline V gene data show CDR1 as SNHLY and CDR2 as FYNNEI. The DNA for the CDR3 is TGTGCCAGCAGTGTGGCTAGTCCCGAGCAGTACTTC. It yields the protein CASSVASPEQYF.

This clonotype was counted many times. This chain connects TRBV28 to TRBJ1-2; 9 bases are a match to TRBD1. The CDR3 loop spans 16 amino acids. J gave up 8 bases and V 8 bases, and 18 bases lay outside the gene matches. CDR1 and CDR2 (germline): MDHEN, SYDVKM. CDR3 loop: CASRPFRPGQGSGYTF. The DNA of the CDR3 is TGTGCCAGCCGCCCTTTTCGCCCGGGACAGGGTAGCGGCTACACCTTC.

This clonotype was picked up many times. A much more abundant neighbour one base away suggests this may be a read error. The genes are TRBV2 and TRBJ2-5; TRBD1 or TRBD2 may be the D gene (6 bases each). Trimming pared 4 bases from V and 1 base from J, leaving 13 bases between. The germline gives CDR1 SNHLY, CDR2 FYNNEI. The CDR3 length is 15 residues. CDR3 protein: CASSAFGGIQETQYF. As DNA, the CDR3 is TGTGCCAGCAGTGCCTTCGGGGGCATCCAAGAGACCCAGTACTTC. Variable domain in full (rest from reference TRBV2 and TRBJ2-5): EPEVTQTPSHQVTQMGQEVILRCVPISNHLYFYWYRQILGQKVEFLVSFYNNEISEKSEIFDDQFSVERPDGSNFTLKIRSTKLEDSAMYFCASSAFGGIQETQYFGPGTRLLVL.

This clonotype has ten or more counts. The chain combines TRBV30 with TRBJ1-2; the match to TRBD1 covers 8 bases. The germline V gene has CDR1 GTSNPN and CDR2 SVGIG (reference sequence). J lost 4 bases, V lost 1 base, and 14 bases had no gene match. This CDR3 is built from 17 residues. This chain's CDR3 is CAWSGVPDRVGGYGYTF. As DNA, the CDR3 is TGTGCCTGGAGTGGGGTCCCGGACAGGGTAGGAGGCTATGGCTACACCTTC.

This clonotype occurred many times. The rearrangement joins TRBV6-1 to TRBJ2-1; weak D call: TRBD2 (6 bases). The length of the CDR3 is 16 residues. The V and J ends lost 3 bases and 7 bases respectively, with 19 bases between them. Germline loops: CDR1 MNHNS, CDR2 SASEGT. The CDR3 here is CASSDEGLARVNEQFF. The DNA for the CDR3 is TGTGCCAGCAGTGACGAGGGACTCGCTCGTGTGAATGAGCAGTTCTTC.

This clonotype was detected many times. The chain couples TRBV2 to TRBJ1-5; TRBD1 matches 7 bases. J lost 4 bases, V lost 5 bases, and 5 bases had no gene match. This CDR3 is 14 amino acids long. Looked up from germline, CDR1 is SNHLY and CDR2 is FYNNEI. CDR3 region: CASSNDRVNQPQHF. CDR3 DNA: TGTGCCAGCAGTAACGACAGGGTAAATCAGCCCCAGCATTTT.

At least ten counts were recorded for this clonotype. The V call is TRBV13, the J call TRBJ1-3; 7 positions agree with TRBD1. The germline CDR1 and CDR2 sequences are PRHDT and FYEKMQ (reference sequence). Trimming at V came to 3 bases and at J to 2 bases, leaving 4 bases not matched to a gene. The CDR3 runs to 15 residues. The CDR3 sequence is CASSFGRGAGNTIYF. DNA of the CDR3: TGTGCCAGCAGCTTTGGCAGGGGGGCTGGAAACACCATATATTTT.

The sample holds many counts of this clonotype. The CDR3 DNA reads as TGTGCCAGCCGCTTAGCGGGAGTCCACAATGAGCAGTTCTTC. Translation gives CASRLAGVHNEQFF. The genes are TRBV28 and TRBJ2-1; 9 bases line up with TRBD2. Germline-derived CDR1 and CDR2 are MDHEN and SYDVKM. The length of the CDR3 is 14 residues. V lost 8 bases and J lost 5; bases outside the gene matches: 7.

Comment on this clonotype: A much larger clone differs by one base, so this may be a read error. The chain employs TRBV7-3 and TRBJ2-3; TRBD2 is a possible D gene (5 bases). Trimming cost V 5 bases and J 0 bases, with 9 bases left between them. Germline CDR1 is SGHTA and CDR2 is FQGTGA. The CDR3 spans 14 residues. The DNA for the CDR3 is TGTGCCAGCAGCCCTGAGGGAAGCACAGATACGCAGTATTTT. It codes for CASSPEGSTDTQYF.

This clonotype occurred many times. The gene calls are TRBV2 and TRBJ2-3; 7 positions match TRBD2. Germline V gene sequence: CDR1 SNHLY, CDR2 FYNNEI. With 6 bases clipped from V and 6 bases from J, the junction kept 9 bases outside the gene matches. The CDR3 loop spans 14 amino acids. This CDR3 reads CASSPRLASDTQYF. DNA of the CDR3: TGTGCCAGCAGCCCTCGACTAGCTTCGGATACGCAGTATTTT.

This clonotype appeared a few times. The V call is TRBV6-5, the J call TRBJ1-3; unclear D gene. Per germline, CDR1 MNHEY and CDR2 SVGAGI. The CDR3 contains 17 residues. V shed 4 bases and J shed 2 bases, with 18 bases lying between them. CDR3 residues: CASSCSGRPEAGNTIYF. CDR3 nucleotide sequence: TGTGCCAGCAGTTGCTCGGGCCGTCCGGAAGCTGGAAACACCATATATTTT.

This clonotype came up many times. The V gene is TRBV27, the J gene TRBJ2-2, with D possibly being TRBD1 (5 bases). This CDR3 comprises 14 residues. Germline lookup yields CDR1 MNHEY and CDR2 SMNVEV (reference sequence). V lost 6 bases, J lost 6 bases, and 14 bases lay in between. The CDR3 region is CASSIRGRAGELFF. In DNA form, the CDR3 reads TGTGCCAGCAGCATAAGGGGCAGGGCCGGGGAGCTGTTTTTT.

This clonotype was counted ten times or more. The CDR3 here is CASSFPGAVGNTIYF. The DNA of the CDR3 is TGTGCCAGCAGCTTTCCAGGGGCCGTTGGAAACACCATATATTTT. The genes are TRBV7-2 and TRBJ1-3; tentatively, D is TRBD1 (6 bases). This CDR3 is 15 amino acids long. CDR1 and CDR2 from the germline V gene are SGHTA and FQGNSA. V was trimmed by 3 bases and J by 3 bases, leaving 12 bases between them.

This clonotype was counted between two and nine times. The chain couples TRBV20-1 to TRBJ1-2; D is undetermined. The germline gives CDR1 DFQATT, CDR2 SNEGSKA (reference sequence). Between the trimmed V and J ends, which lost 3 bases and 1 base, there was a span of 18 bases. The CDR3 loop spans 16 amino acids. The chain's CDR3 is CSARDFQKRDNYGYTF. DNA for the CDR3: TGCAGTGCTAGGGACTTTCAGAAAAGGGATAACTATGGCTACACCTTC.

The sample holds many counts of this clonotype. V is TRBV7-2 and J is TRBJ2-2, with unresolved D. The CDR3 consists of 17 residues. V was clipped by 2 bases and J by 6 bases, with 19 bases between them. CDR1 is SGHTA and CDR2 is FQGNSA in the germline V gene. For the CDR3, the DNA is TGTGCCAGCAGCTTATTCTTTGGTTTAGTGACGTCCGGGGAGCTGTTTTTT. This translates into CASSLFFGLVTSGELFF.

This clonotype has at least ten counts. The DNA of the CDR3 is TGTGCCAGCAGTTACCGGGCAGGACACACAGATACGCAGTATTTT. It encodes CASSYRAGHTDTQYF. The chain joins TRBV6-5 to TRBJ2-3; maybe TRBD1 (5 bases). Trimming left V 2 bases short and J 2 bases short, with 11 bases between. CDR3 length equals 15 residues. The germline V gene has CDR1 MNHEY and CDR2 SVGAGI.

This clonotype was counted many times. The chain has TRBV19 and TRBJ2-7; either TRBD1 or TRBD2 may fit D (5 bases each). Germline CDR1 reads LNHDA; CDR2 reads SQIVND (reference sequence). CDR3 length equals 15 residues. V lost 2 bases and J lost 2, with 13 bases in between. CDR3 DNA sequence: TGTGCCAGTAGTATAAACCGAGGGGTGCCCTACGAGCAGTACTTC. It yields the protein CASSINRGVPYEQYF. Looking up the rest from reference TRBV19 and TRBJ2-7 gives the full variable domain: DGGITQSPKYLFRKEGQNVTLSCEQNLNHDAMYWYRQDPGQGLRLIYYSQIVNDFQKGDIAEGYSVSREKKESFPLTVTSAQKNPTAFYLCASSINRGVPYEQYFGPGTRLTVT.

The chain recombines TRBV19 with TRBJ1-1, with TRBD1 as a possible D gene (5 bases). The V and J ends lost 5 bases and 3 bases respectively, with 13 bases between them. Germline values: CDR1 LNHDA, CDR2 SQIVND (reference sequence). The CDR3 consists of 14 residues. CDR3 in amino acids: CASSLTDIDTEAFF. The CDR3, as DNA: TGTGCCAGTAGTTTGACAGATATTGACACTGAAGCTTTCTTT.

This clonotype was detected ten times or more. The chain employs TRBV3-1 and TRBJ1-5, with TRBD1 identical over 8 bases. The CDR3 covers 15 residues. In germline, CDR1 is LGHDT, CDR2 YNNKEL (reference sequence). Trimming cost V 1 base and J 6 bases; bases outside gene matches: 5. The CDR3 nucleotides read TGTGCCAGCAGCCAAGCGGCAGGGGGCATTCAGCCCCAGCATTTT. It encodes CASSQAAGGIQPQHF. The whole variable domain, filled in from reference TRBV3-1 and TRBJ1-5, reads DTAVSQTPKYLVTQMGNDKSIKCEQNLGHDTMYWYKQDSKKFLKIMFSYNNKELIINETVPNRFSPKSPDKAHLNLHINSLELGDSAVYFCASSQAAGGIQPQHFGDGTRLSIL.